The 2 T cell receptor beta chains reported below all come from one sample, sequenced in a study of T cells in Graves' hyperthyroidism and ophthalmopathy. The TCR beta CDR3 regions underwent amplification using RNA transcripts as the source. The HTBI primer set drove a first-round RT-PCR of the TCR CDR3. One entry per CDR3 protein results from TCRdb running MiXCR on the multiplex PCR reads. The table lists about 420,000 distinct CDR3 sequences, approximately 15% of them singletons. The sequenced material came from blood. The receptors stem from a woman aged 18 to 35 with Graves' hyperthyroidism.

This clonotype was seen ten or more times. The chain has TRBV7-2 and TRBJ1-2; D unclear. The CDR3 spans 16 residues. V shed 2 bases and J shed 4 bases, with 17 bases lying between them. Germline CDR1 SGHTA, CDR2 FQGNSA. CDR3 region: CASSLNGRAEGYGYTF. As DNA, the CDR3 is TGTGCCAGCAGCTTAAACGGAAGGGCTGAGGGCTATGGCTACACCTTC.

In its sample, this clonotype was seen many times. The CDR3 DNA follows: TGCGCCAGCAGCTCCGGGACAGGCCCAACTAATGAAAAACTGTTTTTT. The encoded protein is CASSSGTGPTNEKLFF. The rearrangement links TRBV5-1 to TRBJ1-4, with 8 bases identical to TRBD1. The germline CDR1 and CDR2 sequences are SGHRS and YFSETQ. The CDR3 has 16 residues. V gave up 3 bases and J gave up 0 bases; unmatched junction bases: 4.